Given below is one T cell receptor beta chain in context. Its recognized antigen is unknown. It has no much larger one-base neighbor in the sample; base qualities were not kept. This sample stems from a study of blood T cell repertoires in COVID-19 (dated by TCRdb to about 2020). The study in broad terms: The collaborator samples originated in the United States, Italy and Spain and spanned the acute and convalescent phases of COVID-19. The prospective study material was composed of cDNA or gDNA derived from T cells, B-cell-depleted T cells, or PBMCs. The dataset comprised deeply sampled blood TCRbeta repertoires from subjects exposed to, actively infected with, or recovered from COVID-19. The repertoires were released in a freely available public database intended as a resource for research on the immune response to SARS-CoV-2. Samples came from the ongoing ImmuneRACE study (first 160 participants) plus 1,254 subjects from 6 global collaborators. Nearly every sample came with metadata listing a de-identified subject ID, COVID-19 status, age in years and sex. Where available, HLA class I and class II types were taken from metadata supplied by the sample provider and were not determined by assay-based typing.

Collaborating institutions collected whole blood in K2EDTA tubes following their own protocols. Collaborator samples were shipped for TCRbeta analysis as frozen whole blood, isolated PBMCs, or DNA extracted from either sample type. The research as a whole found: How much clinical and demographic metadata was included differed by source and by participant, and the metadata was provided uncurated.

The germline V and J ends show losses of 0 bases and 8 bases respectively, and no gene match explains 8 bases of the junction. The CDR3 goes from the cysteine to the phenylalanine over 15 residues. Left in the record is the CDR3 DNA by itself, 45 bases read in frame from the first base. For CDR1 and CDR2, the germline V gene lists SGHRS and YFSETQ. TCRbeta CDR3 regions were amplified from genomic DNA by means of the immunoSEQ Assay, a bias-controlled multiplex PCR. The published analysis was carried out like this. The number of nucleated cells in each sample was estimated from the amplification of reference gene primers within the assay. To quantify the absolute abundance of each unique TCRbeta CDR3 rearrangement, sequence reads were collapsed and filtered. Productive Simpson clonality was computed per sample as the square root of Simpson's diversity index over productive rearrangements. TCRdb holds this immuneACCESS table with in-frame rearrangements only. Some clones are missing; in checked studies, unresolved V genes explain under half, and the rest has no known cause. The V and J calls and clone size are taken from that table; D and trimming were inferred from the DNA. The sample yields approximately 200,000 clones; roughly 79% were counted once. The ten largest clones capture roughly 6.9% of the sample.

Sample: peripheral blood. The source is a human donor with acute or convalescent COVID-19. The donor label of this sample is uncertain. The rearrangement combines TRBV5-1 with TRBJ2-3; a stretch of 8 junction bases matches TRBD1. The CDR3 region has the sequence CASSLEGRGLGTQYF. The nucleotides read TGCGCCAGCAGCTTGGAGGGCAGGGGGCTAGGTACGCAGTATTTT.